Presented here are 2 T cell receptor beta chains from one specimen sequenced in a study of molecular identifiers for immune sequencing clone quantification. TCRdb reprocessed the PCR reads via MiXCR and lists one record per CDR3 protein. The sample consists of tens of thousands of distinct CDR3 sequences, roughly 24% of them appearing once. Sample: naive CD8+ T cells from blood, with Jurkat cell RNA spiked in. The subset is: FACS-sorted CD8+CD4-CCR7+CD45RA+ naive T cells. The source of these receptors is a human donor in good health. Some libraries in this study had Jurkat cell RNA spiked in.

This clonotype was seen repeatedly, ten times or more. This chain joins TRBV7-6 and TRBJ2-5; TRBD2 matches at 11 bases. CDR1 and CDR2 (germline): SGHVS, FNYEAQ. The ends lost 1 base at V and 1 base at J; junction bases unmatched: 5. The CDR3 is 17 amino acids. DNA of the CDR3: TGTGCCAGCAGCTTAGAAGCTAGCGGGAGGTCCCAAGAGACCCAGTACTTC. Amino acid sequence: CASSLEASGRSQETQYF.

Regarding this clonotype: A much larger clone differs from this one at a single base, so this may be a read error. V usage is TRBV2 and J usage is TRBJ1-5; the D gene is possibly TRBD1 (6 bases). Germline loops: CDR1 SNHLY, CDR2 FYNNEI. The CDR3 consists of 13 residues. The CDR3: CASRPQGNQHQHF. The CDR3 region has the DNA TGTGCCAGCAGGCCACAGGGCAATCAGCACCAGCATTTT.